These 26 T cell receptor beta chains share one sample of origin, sequenced in a study of CD8+ T cells in alopecia areata. Sequencing used cDNA as its template, made by extracting RNA and reverse transcribing it. Sequencing used immunoSEQ multiplex PCR; TCRdb keeps in-frame clones, though not all of them. The repertoire holds some 100,000 clones, with about 54% as singletons. Treatment indicated: oral pan-JAK inhibitor, 5-10 mg twice daily. The sequenced sample was CD8+ T cells sorted from blood, obtained at week 4, from a patient treated with tofacitinib. These TCRs come from a human donor with alopecia areata.

The chain joins TRBV27 to TRBJ2-7; weak D call: TRBD1 (6 bases). This CDR3 region has 13 residues. V lost 5 bases, J lost 3 bases, and 11 bases lay in between. Germline V lookup: CDR1 MNHEY, CDR2 SMNVEV (reference sequence). CDR3 DNA: TGTGCCAGCAGTCCCGGGACAATCTACGAGCAGTACTTC. Encoded protein: CASSPGTIYEQYF.

CDR3: CASSPPVGYGYTF. DNA of the CDR3: TGTGCCAGCAGCCCACCGGTCGGCTATGGCTACACCTTC. The rearrangement joins TRBV7-9 to TRBJ1-2, with D unclear. CDR3 length: 13 residues. Germline V gene sequence: CDR1 SEHNR, CDR2 FQNEAQ (reference sequence). Trimming took off 5 bases at V and 4 bases at J, with 11 bases between the two ends.

The chain couples TRBV29-1 to TRBJ2-1, with 11 bases matching TRBD2. The CDR3 covers 14 residues. CDR1 SQVTM and CDR2 ANQGSEA come from the germline V gene. V trimming: 6 bases; J trimming: 7 bases; junction bases outside the gene matches: 8. CDR3 nucleotides: TGCAGCGTAACACGGGGACTAGCGGATAATGAGCAGTTCTTC. It translates to CSVTRGLADNEQFF.

The chain combines TRBV29-1 with TRBJ2-3, with 9 bases identical to TRBD1. The trim removed 0 bases at V and 13 bases at J, leaving 5 bases unmatched. CDR3 length: 12 residues. The germline CDR1 and CDR2 sequences are SQVTM and ANQGSEA. The CDR3 region is CSVEDGRQGEYF. The DNA of the CDR3 is TGCAGCGTTGAAGATGGGAGACAGGGGGAGTATTTT.

The chain's CDR3 is CACQGPDYEQYF. The CDR3 DNA follows: TGTGCCTGTCAGGGGCCTGACTACGAGCAGTACTTC. The V call is TRBV30, the J call TRBJ2-7, with D possibly being TRBD1 (6 bases). The V gene's germline CDR1 is GTSNPN and CDR2 SVGIG (reference sequence). V gave up 6 bases and J gave up 3 bases, with 12 bases separating them. CDR3 length: 12 amino acids. The complete variable domain, with remaining parts taken from reference TRBV30 and TRBJ2-7, reads SQTIHQWPATLVQPVGSPLSLECTVEGTSNPNLYWYRQAAGRGLQLLFYSVGIGQISSEVPQNLSASRPQDRQFILSSKKLLLSDSGFYLCACQGPDYEQYFGPGTRLTVT.

This clone occurred once. The CDR3 bases are TGTGCCAGCAGCCAGCCGGTTTCGGGGGTGGAGACCCAGTACTTC. Translated, it gives CASSQPVSGVETQYF. The V and J genes are TRBV4-2 and TRBJ2-5, with a weak D call TRBD2 (6 bases). CDR3 length: 15 amino acids. Germline lookup yields CDR1 LGHNA and CDR2 YNFKEQ. V lost 3 bases, J lost 5 bases, and 16 bases lay in between.

The table lists this clone with a few counts. V and J are TRBV28 and TRBJ2-7; 11 bases map to TRBD2. V trimming: 7 bases; J trimming: 5 bases; junction bases outside the gene matches: 13. This CDR3 is built from 16 residues. Germline V lookup: CDR1 MDHEN, CDR2 SYDVKM. The CDR3: CASNFQFSGGADEQYF. The CDR3 DNA follows: TGTGCCAGCAATTTCCAATTTAGCGGGGGGGCCGACGAGCAGTACTTC.

V is TRBV27 and J is TRBJ1-2; the match to TRBD1 covers 7 bases. The CDR3 is made up of 14 amino acids. With 5 bases clipped from V and 5 bases from J, the junction kept 8 bases outside the gene matches. Germline V gene lookup returns CDR1 MNHEY and CDR2 SMNVEV (reference sequence). CDR3 sequence (DNA): TGTGCCAGCAGTCCCGGGGACAGTAGATATGGCTACACCTTC. Its protein product is CASSPGDSRYGYTF.

The chain has TRBV7-9 and TRBJ2-1; D possibly corresponds to TRBD2 (6 bases). This CDR3 is 15 amino acids long. Germline CDR1 SEHNR, CDR2 FQNEAQ (reference sequence). With 5 bases removed from V and 7 bases from J, the gap between germline ends came to 18 bases. The CDR3 reads CASSIRDSYVNEQFF. DNA for the CDR3: TGTGCCAGCAGCATTCGGGACTCCTATGTGAATGAGCAGTTCTTC.

The chain carries TRBV27 and TRBJ1-5; D unresolved. In germline, CDR1 is MNHEY, CDR2 SMNVEV (reference sequence). Trimming left V 2 bases short and J 3 bases short, with 8 bases between. CDR3 length equals 14 residues. The CDR3 DNA reads TGTGCCAGCAGTTTAGGCGAATACAATCAGCCCCAGCATTTT. Its protein is CASSLGEYNQPQHF.

This clone was seen a handful of times. The rearrangement joins TRBV27 to TRBJ2-7; tentative D call: TRBD1 (6 bases). Germline V gene sequence: CDR1 MNHEY, CDR2 SMNVEV (reference sequence). This CDR3 region has 13 residues. Deletions cut 5 bases from V and 3 bases from J, with 11 bases between. For the CDR3, the DNA is TGTGCCAGCAGTACTACAGGGTACTACGAGCAGTACTTC. It translates to CASSTTGYYEQYF.

This clone occurred a few times. J is TRBJ2-7 and V is TRBV28, with D possibly TRBD1 on 6 matching bases. CDR3 length: 14 amino acids. Germline CDR1 reads MDHEN; CDR2 reads SYDVKM. Trimming removed 5 bases from V and 1 base from J, with 12 bases in between. The CDR3 nucleotides are TGTGCCAGCAGTATCCGGGACACTTCCTACGAGCAGTACTTC. It codes for CASSIRDTSYEQYF.

This clone has just a few counts. The V call is TRBV30, the J call TRBJ1-1, with D uncertain. The V gene lost 2 bases and the J gene lost 2 bases, with 12 bases spanning the gap. The CDR3 has 14 residues. Germline V gene sequence: CDR1 GTSNPN, CDR2 SVGIG (reference sequence). The CDR3 here is CAWSPSLLNTEAFF. In DNA, the CDR3 is TGTGCCTGGAGTCCAAGCTTACTCAACACTGAAGCTTTCTTT. The variable domain in full, completed from reference TRBV30 and TRBJ1-1, reads SQTIHQWPATLVQPVGSPLSLECTVEGTSNPNLYWYRQAAGRGLQLLFYSVGIGQISSEVPQNLSASRPQDRQFILSSKKLLLSDSGFYLCAWSPSLLNTEAFFGQGTRLTVV.

The table lists this clone with a count of one. The J gene is TRBJ2-5, the V gene TRBV5-4; 8 positions agree with TRBD1. The CDR3 contains 14 residues. V was pared by 3 bases and J by 3 bases, with 4 bases of the junction left unmatched. CDR1 SGHNT and CDR2 YYREEE come from the germline V gene (reference sequence). DNA of the CDR3: TGTGCCAGCAGCTCCGGACAGGGAGAAGAGACCCAGTACTTC. Residues: CASSSGQGEETQYF.

The rearrangement joins TRBV2 to TRBJ2-5, with a tentative D call TRBD1 (5 bases). V lost 1 base and J lost 4, with 13 bases in between. Germline CDR1 is SNHLY and CDR2 is FYNNEI. This CDR3 is 15 amino acids long. The CDR3 here is CASSEGGRAGETQYF. In nucleotides, the CDR3 is TGTGCCAGCAGTGAAGGGGGCAGGGCCGGAGAGACCCAGTACTTC. Based on the CDR3 plus reference TRBV2 and TRBJ2-5, the full variable domain is EPEVTQTPSHQVTQMGQEVILRCVPISNHLYFYWYRQILGQKVEFLVSFYNNEISEKSEIFDDQFSVERPDGSNFTLKIRSTKLEDSAMYFCASSEGGRAGETQYFGPGTRLLVL.

The V and J genes are TRBV5-1 and TRBJ2-3; D unresolved. The CDR3 runs 12 residues. V was shortened by 4 bases and J by 0 bases, with 3 bases between the two germline ends. In germline, CDR1 is SGHRS, CDR2 YFSETQ. The CDR3 DNA reads as TGCGCCAGCAGCCTGAGCACAGATACGCAGTATTTT. Its translation is CASSLSTDTQYF.

V is TRBV19 and J is TRBJ1-1; no firm D call. Per germline, CDR1 LNHDA and CDR2 SQIVND (reference sequence). The V end was cut by 3 bases, the J end by 4 bases, with 6 bases between. There are 12 residues in the CDR3. CDR3 residues: CASSMGSTEAFF. For the CDR3, the DNA is TGTGCCAGTAGTATGGGGAGCACTGAAGCTTTCTTT.

The chain recombines TRBV18 with TRBJ2-7; D is unclear. V was shortened by 0 bases and J by 2 bases, with 8 bases between the two germline ends. The germline CDR1 and CDR2 sequences are KGHSH and LQKENI. The CDR3 is 14 amino acids. This CDR3 is CASSPPERTYEQYF. The CDR3 DNA sequence: TGTGCCAGCTCACCACCGGAGAGGACCTACGAGCAGTACTTC.

The chain combines TRBV6-5 with TRBJ1-1, with TRBD1 matching 9 bases. The length of the CDR3 is 12 residues. Trimming cost V 2 bases and J 11 bases; bases outside gene matches: 3. Per germline, CDR1 MNHEY and CDR2 SVGAGI. CDR3 nucleotides: TGTGCCAGCAGTTACCCGACAGGGGGGGCTTTCTTT. Translating gives CASSYPTGGAFF.

The V gene is TRBV7-2, the J gene TRBJ2-7; D possibly uses TRBD1 or TRBD2 (5 bases each). The germline V and J ends were trimmed by 4 bases and 3 bases, with 16 bases remaining between them. Per germline, CDR1 SGHTA and CDR2 FQGNSA. This CDR3 spans 15 amino acids. DNA of the CDR3: TGTGCCAGCAGCTGGCCTGGGGACGCCCACTACGAGCAGTACTTC. Its protein product is CASSWPGDAHYEQYF.

The CDR3 DNA is TGTGCCAGCAGTTATGGGTCGGGTAATGAAAAACTGTTTTTT. Protein: CASSYGSGNEKLFF. The chain carries TRBV2 and TRBJ1-4; D is undetermined. The CDR3 consists of 14 residues. The ends were cut back, 5 bases at V and 4 bases at J, with 11 bases in the middle. The germline V gene has CDR1 SNHLY and CDR2 FYNNEI.

The chain carries TRBV27 and TRBJ2-1; 11 bases are shared with TRBD2. V shed 4 bases and J 7 bases; nucleotides not matched to a gene: 6. The germline CDR1 and CDR2 sequences are MNHEY and SMNVEV (reference sequence). The CDR3 runs 15 residues. The CDR3 loop is CASSYSGGARNEQFF. DNA of the CDR3: TGTGCCAGCAGTTATAGCGGGGGGGCTAGGAATGAGCAGTTCTTC.

V is TRBV2 and J is TRBJ2-3; TRBD2 aligns across 8 bases. J was trimmed by 3 bases and V by 10 bases; bases with no gene match: 6. Germline CDR1 reads SNHLY; CDR2 reads FYNNEI. This CDR3 is built from 13 residues. The CDR3 spells CAILGGGTDTQYF. DNA for the CDR3: TGTGCCATCCTTGGCGGGGGGACAGATACGCAGTATTTT.

The genes are TRBV7-9 and TRBJ2-1, with a possible D match to TRBD2 (6 bases). This CDR3 is built from 14 residues. Trimming took 5 bases from V and 7 from J, leaving 15 bases between them. Per germline, CDR1 SEHNR and CDR2 FQNEAQ (reference sequence). The CDR3 sequence: CASSPRLGENEQFF. Written as DNA, the CDR3 is TGTGCCAGCAGCCCCCGACTAGGGGAGAATGAGCAGTTCTTC.

The rearrangement uses TRBV30 and TRBJ1-2, with unresolved D. This CDR3 is built from 14 residues. Per the germline V gene, CDR1 is GTSNPN and CDR2 is SVGIG (reference sequence). V lost 1 base and J 0 bases, leaving 9 bases between the germline ends. The CDR3 DNA follows: TGTGCCTGGAGTGGGATAGACTCTAACTATGGCTACACCTTC. Translation: CAWSGIDSNYGYTF.

V is TRBV11-2 and J is TRBJ2-1, with 11 bases that match TRBD1. Germline lookup yields CDR1 SGHAT and CDR2 FQNNGV. CDR3 length: 16 amino acids. Losses at the gene ends were 0 bases for V and 7 bases for J; bases not matched to a gene: 5. CDR3 residues: CASSLDPGQGANEQFF. CDR3 nucleotide sequence: TGTGCCAGCAGCTTAGATCCCGGACAGGGGGCGAATGAGCAGTTCTTC.